The TCR beta chain described here comes from a study of T cell clusters in autoimmune cytopenias. Study-wide results and limits: The cluster-lack signature was not seen for secondary cytopenia versus chronic lymphocytic leukemia.

TRB rearrangements were amplified by touch-down multiplex PCR with mixed TRB-A/B primers. TCRdb reanalyzed the multiplex PCR reads and collapses them to one entry per CDR3 protein, without DNA. Here the sample table reports 9,500 to 15,000 distinct CDR3 sequences. CDR3 length: 17 amino acids. Looked up from germline, CDR1 is LNHDA and CDR2 is SQIVND (reference sequence). A word on this clonotype: Its specificity is unknown.

Each sample's input was around 250 ng genomic DNA, some 34,000 genome equivalents. These data were also filed under a second study, of T cell repertoires in aging, cancer and after chemotherapy.

The material sequenced was peripheral blood. The genes are TRBV19 and TRBJ2-1; no DNA is available, so the TRBD1 call from TCRdb remains unchecked. This sequence originates from a human donor in good health. This CDR3 reads CASSRGLDRGPYNEQFF.